Following are 21 T cell receptor beta chains from one sample sequenced in a study of cytomegalovirus exposure and HLA in healthy donors (dated by TCRdb to the late 2010s). The library was made by the immunoSEQ multiplex PCR assay. For the multiplex PCR, a mixture combining 60 forward primers for TCR Vbeta segments and 13 reverse primers for TCR Jbeta segments was used. Sourced from immuneACCESS, this table was stored by TCRdb with only in-frame sequences that have V and J called. A share of the clones is absent; for the studies checked, an unresolved V gene accounts for under half, and the remainder has no known explanation. In this sample the table shows 110,000 or so clones, around three quarters of which occur a single time. 4.9% of the sample rests with the top ten. The specimen sequenced was PBMCs. The source of these receptors is a man in his fifties in good health and CMV-seropositive.

V is TRBV19 and J is TRBJ1-5; D possibly corresponds to TRBD1 (6 bases). V dropped 11 bases and J dropped 6 bases, with 17 bases sitting between them. Looked up from germline, CDR1 is LNHDA and CDR2 is SQIVND (reference sequence). CDR3 length equals 13 residues. CDR3 protein: CASARGTGQPQHF. The CDR3 coding sequence is TGTGCCTCCGCTAGGGGGACGGGTCAGCCCCAGCATTTT.

This clone is medium-sized within its sample. This sequence joins TRBV5-1 and TRBJ1-4, with TRBD1 identical over 7 bases. V trimming: 0 bases; J trimming: 7 bases; junction bases outside the gene matches: 6. Germline-derived CDR1 and CDR2 are SGHRS and YFSETQ. The length of the CDR3 is 15 residues. The CDR3 region has the DNA TGCGCCAGCAGCTTGGCCGTCAGGGGGAGTGAAAAACTGTTTTTT. As protein: CASSLAVRGSEKLFF. The full variable domain, its missing parts supplied by reference TRBV5-1 and TRBJ1-4, is KAGVTQTPRYLIKTRGQQVTLSCSPISGHRSVSWYQQTPGQGLQFLFEYFSETQRNKGNFPGRFSGRQFSNSRSEMNVSTLELGDSALYLCASSLAVRGSEKLFFGSGTQLSVL.

This clone has just a few counts. The chain couples TRBV10-1 to TRBJ1-5; D is unclear. This CDR3 comprises 13 residues. Germline CDR1 reads WNHNN; CDR2 reads SYGVQD (reference sequence). Trimming removed 3 bases at V and 4 bases at J, with 7 bases between. The CDR3 sequence: CASSEQSNQPQHF. The CDR3 nucleotides are TGCGCCAGCAGTGAACAGTCAAATCAGCCCCAGCATTTT.

V is TRBV6-1 and J is TRBJ1-4; D is perhaps TRBD1 (6 bases). Trimming stripped 2 bases from V and 4 bases from J, with 17 bases between. The germline gives CDR1 MNHNS, CDR2 SASEGT. The CDR3 length is 17 residues. CDR3 amino acids: CASSERDTRAGNEKLFF. CDR3 in DNA: TGTGCCAGCAGTGAACGGGACACACGGGCCGGTAATGAAAAACTGTTTTTT.

This clone came up a few times. The V gene is TRBV10-3, the J gene TRBJ2-5; 7 bases are a match to TRBD1. The V segment lost 9 bases and the J segment 4 bases; nucleotides outside the gene matches: 14. The V gene's germline CDR1 is ENHRY and CDR2 SYGVKD. The CDR3 contains 15 residues. The CDR3 DNA sequence: TGTGCCATGTCGACGGGGACAGTCCGGGGAGAGACCCAGTACTTC. It codes for CAMSTGTVRGETQYF.

The rearrangement links TRBV10-3 to TRBJ1-2; tentatively, D is TRBD1 (5 bases). Germline CDR1 reads ENHRY; CDR2 reads SYGVKD. The CDR3 is made up of 11 amino acids. V lost 10 bases and J lost 6, with 12 bases in between. Here the CDR3 DNA reads TGTGCCACAGCAACGGGGGATGGCTACACCTTC. This codes for CATATGDGYTF.

The CDR3 here is CASSVQETQYF. CDR3 in DNA: TGCGCCAGCAGCGTACAAGAGACCCAGTACTTC. The chain employs TRBV5-1 and TRBJ2-5; D call uncertain. This CDR3 is 11 amino acids long. Germline assignment: CDR1 SGHRS and CDR2 YFSETQ. Trimming stripped 4 bases from V and 2 bases from J, with 3 bases between.

The rearrangement links TRBV28 to TRBJ2-7, with 9 positions matching TRBD2. Per germline, CDR1 MDHEN and CDR2 SYDVKM. The CDR3 totals 16 residues. Unmatched junction bases numbered 7, after V lost 2 bases and J lost 2 bases. CDR3 region: CASSLQASGETYEQYF. Here the CDR3 DNA reads TGTGCCAGCAGTTTACAGGCTAGCGGGGAAACCTACGAGCAGTACTTC.

This clone appeared a few times. This chain connects TRBV6-5 to TRBJ2-5, with 7 bases aligning to TRBD2. The CDR3 runs 14 residues. Germline V lookup: CDR1 MNHEY, CDR2 SVGAGI. V lost 7 bases to trimming and J lost 2 bases; unmatched junction nucleotides: 7. CDR3 in DNA: TGTGCCAGCAAGCGGGAAAGGTCTCAAGAGACCCAGTACTTC. Translation: CASKRERSQETQYF.

The V call is TRBV5-1, the J call TRBJ1-2; perhaps TRBD1 as D (5 bases). The CDR3 runs 16 residues. Trimming stripped 0 bases from V and 3 bases from J, with 15 bases between. From germline, CDR1 is SGHRS and CDR2 YFSETQ. Written as DNA, the CDR3 is TGCGCCAGCAGCTTGGTGCCGCAGGGCGCCGACTATGGCTACACCTTC. It translates to CASSLVPQGADYGYTF.

The chain employs TRBV4-1 and TRBJ2-1; 8 nucleotides agree with TRBD2. Germline V gene sequence: CDR1 MGHRA, CDR2 YSYEKL. The CDR3 runs to 17 residues. V lost 4 bases, J lost 1 base, and 9 bases stayed unmatched. Here the CDR3 DNA reads TGCGCCAGCAGCCTAAGGGTCACTAGCGGTTCCTACAATGAGCAGTTCTTC. This codes for CASSLRVTSGSYNEQFF.

The V call is TRBV5-8, the J call TRBJ2-7; TRBD1 aligns across 9 bases. This CDR3 region has 15 residues. V lost 2 bases and J lost 5; bases outside the gene matches: 8. Germline loops: CDR1 SGHTS, CDR2 YDEGEE. CDR3: CASSLKQGARDEQYF. CDR3 DNA sequence: TGTGCCAGCAGCTTAAAACAGGGGGCGCGGGACGAGCAGTACTTC.

V is TRBV6-9 and J is TRBJ2-7, with D possibly TRBD2 on 6 matching bases. In germline, CDR1 is MNHGY, CDR2 SVAAGI. The CDR3 length is 14 residues. Trimming cost V 4 bases and J 7 bases, with 17 bases left between them. The CDR3, as DNA: TGTGCCAGCAGTTTTAGCGGTCCGAAAATGGAGCAGTACTTC. Translating it yields CASSFSGPKMEQYF.

This clone was seen only a few times. The V gene is TRBV7-3, the J gene TRBJ1-1; no clear D gene. Deletions cut 1 base from V and 4 bases from J, with 7 bases between. Germline V gene data show CDR1 as SGHTA and CDR2 as FQGTGA. The CDR3 consists of 13 residues. The CDR3 sequence: CASSLRSITEAFF. DNA of the CDR3: TGTGCCAGCAGCTTAAGGAGTATCACTGAAGCTTTCTTT.

This clone was found a few times. The rearrangement uses TRBV5-1 and TRBJ2-2; 7 bases are shared with TRBD2. Germline V lookup: CDR1 SGHRS, CDR2 YFSETQ. Trimming removed 4 bases from V and 2 bases from J; junction bases left unmatched: 5. CDR3 length: 15 residues. CDR3 sequence: CASSLSSGNTGELFF. Here the CDR3 DNA reads TGCGCCAGCAGCCTATCTAGCGGAAACACCGGGGAGCTGTTTTTT.

The chain recombines TRBV19 with TRBJ2-7; 7 bases fit TRBD2. V lost 3 bases and J lost 0; bases outside the gene matches: 5. The germline V gene has CDR1 LNHDA and CDR2 SQIVND (reference sequence). There are 15 residues in the CDR3. CDR3 amino acids: CASSMAAGISYEQYF. CDR3 bases: TGTGCCAGTAGTATGGCAGCGGGAATCTCCTACGAGCAGTACTTC.

The chain uses TRBV27 and TRBJ1-6; D gene unclear. Per the germline V gene, CDR1 is MNHEY and CDR2 is SMNVEV (reference sequence). The V gene lost 5 bases and the J gene lost 0 bases, with 8 bases spanning the gap. This CDR3 has 15 amino acids. The CDR3 nucleotides read TGTGCCAGCAGTCTAAAGAGCTCCTATAATTCACCCCTCCACTTT. Translating it yields CASSLKSSYNSPLHF.

V and J are TRBV7-9 and TRBJ2-1, with TRBD1 matching over 9 bases. The CDR3 consists of 16 residues. V was pared by 2 bases and J by 5 bases, with 7 bases of the junction left unmatched. CDR1 and CDR2 from the germline V gene are SEHNR and FQNEAQ (reference sequence). This chain's CDR3 is CASSLTLGQGHNEQFF. CDR3 coding DNA: TGTGCCAGCAGCTTAACACTGGGACAGGGTCACAATGAGCAGTTCTTC.

This clone was seen more than once but under ten times. The chain employs TRBV6-1 and TRBJ2-1; 8 positions agree with TRBD2. The CDR3 has 14 residues. Looked up from germline, CDR1 is MNHNS and CDR2 is SASEGT. V lost 6 bases and J lost 3; bases outside the gene matches: 4. CDR3 sequence reads: CASRPAGDYNEQFF. CDR3 coding DNA: TGTGCCAGCAGACCAGCGGGGGACTACAATGAGCAGTTCTTC.

V gene TRBV5-1 combines with J gene TRBJ1-2; 12 nucleotides agree with TRBD1. CDR3 length: 18 amino acids. Germline lookup yields CDR1 SGHRS and CDR2 YFSETQ. The junction had 10 bases not matched to a gene; V was cut back by 0 bases and J by 4 bases. The CDR3 DNA sequence: TGCGCCAGCAGCTTGGGTTGGGACAGGGGGCCCGGCCGCTATGGCTACACCTTC. Amino acids: CASSLGWDRGPGRYGYTF. Complete variable domain (other parts from reference TRBV5-1 and TRBJ1-2): KAGVTQTPRYLIKTRGQQVTLSCSPISGHRSVSWYQQTPGQGLQFLFEYFSETQRNKGNFPGRFSGRQFSNSRSEMNVSTLELGDSALYLCASSLGWDRGPGRYGYTFGSGTRLTVV.

The chain employs TRBV10-1 and TRBJ1-6, with 10 positions matching TRBD1. With V trimmed by 9 bases and J by 0 bases, 14 bases remained unmatched. This CDR3 region has 19 residues. Per germline, CDR1 WNHNN and CDR2 SYGVQD (reference sequence). The CDR3 reads CARSGTGVRPSSYNSPLHF. The CDR3, as DNA: TGCGCCAGGTCCGGGACAGGGGTCCGGCCGAGCTCCTATAATTCACCCCTCCACTTT.